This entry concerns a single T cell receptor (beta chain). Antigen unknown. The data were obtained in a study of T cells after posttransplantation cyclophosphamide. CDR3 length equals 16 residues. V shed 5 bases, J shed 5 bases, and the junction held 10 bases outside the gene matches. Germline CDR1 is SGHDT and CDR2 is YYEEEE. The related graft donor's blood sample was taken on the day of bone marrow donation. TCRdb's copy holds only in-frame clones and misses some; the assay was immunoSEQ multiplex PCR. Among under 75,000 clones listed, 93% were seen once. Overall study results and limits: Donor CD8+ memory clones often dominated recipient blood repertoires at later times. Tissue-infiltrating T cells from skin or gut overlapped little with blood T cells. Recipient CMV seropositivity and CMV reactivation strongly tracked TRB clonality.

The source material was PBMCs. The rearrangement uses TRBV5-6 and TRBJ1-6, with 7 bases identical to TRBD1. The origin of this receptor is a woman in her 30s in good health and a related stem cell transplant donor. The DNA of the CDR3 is TGTGCCAGCAGTTCGATTGACAGGGTGGATAATTCACCCCTCCACTTT. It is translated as CASSSIDRVDNSPLHF.